The present T cell receptor (beta chain) was sequenced within a study of cytomegalovirus exposure and HLA in healthy donors. PCR primers comprised 60 Vbeta and 13 Jbeta primers. The protocol was immunoSEQ multiplex PCR, while the TCRdb copy is restricted to in-frame clones and leaves out a portion. Seen here are roughly 100,000 clones, around 80% observed once, and the top ten hold about a tenth. Broader study findings: A later analysis showed TCR association rates differing by HLA locus, peaking at DRB1 and lowest at HLA-C. Serostatus for CMV was the only available immune exposure information. An analysis done earlier found most TCR beta V segments productive about 90% or about 30% of the time. Further analysis was carried out later, and it showed several of the most significant clusters appearing linked to common viral pathogens.

Points on this clone: Its antigen is not identified.

The CDR3 covers 14 residues. Sequencing was carried out using PBMCs. This TCR derives from a woman between 18 and 30 years old in good health and CMV-seropositive. The J gene is TRBJ1-5, the V gene TRBV21-1; whether TRBD1, the table's D call, matches the DNA was not checked. TRBV21-1 is a documented pseudogene. CDR3 bases: TGTGCCAGCAGCAAGTCAGGGTCCCATCAGCCCCAGCATTTT. It specifies CASSKSGSHQPQHF.